The 10 T cell receptor beta chains presented below share a single source sample, sequenced in a study of PD-L1 blockade in urothelial cancer. As for time point: pretreatment peripheral blood. Sequenced by immunoSEQ multiplex PCR; TCRdb stores in-frame clones only, minus some. This sample has about 49,000 clones, with 79% found just once. The source material was PBMCs, sampled around atezolizumab (anti-PD-L1) treatment. The receptors were sampled from a man in his sixties or seventies with urothelial cancer.

This rearrangement joins TRBV5-4 to TRBJ2-3; TRBD2 agrees at 7 bases. CDR3 length: 15 residues. V trimming: 0 bases; J trimming: 1 base; junction bases outside the gene matches: 2. Germline-derived CDR1 and CDR2 are SGHNT and YYREEE (reference sequence). CDR3 DNA: TGTGCCAGCAGCTTGGGTCTAGCGGGCACAGATACGCAGTATTTT. As protein: CASSLGLAGTDTQYF.

This sequence joins TRBV5-1 and TRBJ2-1; 7 bases agree with TRBD2. J was trimmed by 0 bases and V by 0 bases; bases with no gene match: 6. The CDR3 sequence is 17 residues long. CDR1 is SGHRS, CDR2 YFSETQ, per germline. In DNA form, the CDR3 reads TGCGCCAGCAGCTTGGGGGGAGGGATGAGCTCCTACAATGAGCAGTTCTTC. Its protein product is CASSLGGGMSSYNEQFF.

This clone was seen only once. This chain connects TRBV6-5 to TRBJ2-1, with 8 nucleotides matching TRBD2. Germline-derived CDR1 and CDR2 are MNHEY and SVGAGI. The CDR3 extends over 15 amino acids. V lost 6 bases to trimming and J lost 2 bases; unmatched junction nucleotides: 6. CDR3 sequence: CASRASGSTYNEQFF. The CDR3 nucleotides are TGTGCCAGCAGGGCCAGCGGGAGTACCTACAATGAGCAGTTCTTC.

This rearrangement joins TRBV7-2 to TRBJ2-3; 14 bases are a match to TRBD2. This CDR3 region has 17 residues. The V gene's germline CDR1 is SGHTA and CDR2 FQGNSA. V shed 5 bases, J shed 2 bases, and the junction held 6 bases outside the gene matches. The CDR3 DNA reads as TGTGCCAGCAGCCTACGACTAGCGGGAGGGAACACAGATACGCAGTATTTT. Amino acids: CASSLRLAGGNTDTQYF. Complete variable domain (other parts from reference TRBV7-2 and TRBJ2-3): GAGVSQSPSNKVTEKGKDVELRCDPISGHTALYWYRQSLGQGLEFLIYFQGNSAPDKSGLPSDRFSAERTGGSVSTLTIQRTQQEDSAVYLCASSLRLAGGNTDTQYFGPGTRLTVL.

The chain couples TRBV28 to TRBJ2-1; no clear D. There are 13 residues in the CDR3. Germline V CDR1 and CDR2: MDHEN, SYDVKM. Trimming stripped 3 bases from V and 2 bases from J, with 5 bases between. The DNA of the CDR3 is TGTGCCAGCAGTTTGGCAGCCTACAATGAGCAGTTCTTC. It specifies CASSLAAYNEQFF.

The V gene is TRBV7-3, the J gene TRBJ2-1, with 7 bases aligning to TRBD2. Per germline, CDR1 SGHTA and CDR2 FQGTGA. The CDR3 is 15 residues long. V gave up 3 bases and J gave up 7 bases; unmatched junction bases: 9. The CDR3 loop is CASSLNGPGGNEQFF. The CDR3 nucleotides are TGTGCCAGCAGCTTGAACGGACCCGGGGGGAATGAGCAGTTCTTC.

The chain combines TRBV5-1 with TRBJ2-7, with 9 positions matching TRBD2. The CDR3 has 15 residues. Trimming at V came to 0 bases and at J to 5 bases, leaving 6 bases not matched to a gene. Germline CDR1 SGHRS, CDR2 YFSETQ. The DNA for the CDR3 is TGCGCCAGCAGCTTGGGTTGGCGGGAGGGCGACGAGCAGTACTTC. Translating it yields CASSLGWREGDEQYF.

This clone was picked up a small number of times. The rearrangement joins TRBV9 to TRBJ2-1, with a weak D call TRBD2 (5 bases). Deletions cut 1 base from V and 6 bases from J, with 14 bases between. Looked up from germline, CDR1 is SGDLS and CDR2 is YYNGEE. The CDR3 covers 15 residues. The CDR3 DNA is TGTGCCAGCAGCGTATCCCCTGGGGAGAGCAATGAGCAGTTCTTC. Amino acids: CASSVSPGESNEQFF.

This clone was seen a few times. The chain couples TRBV5-4 to TRBJ1-2; TRBD1 matches 7 bases. The ends lost 0 bases at V and 8 bases at J; junction bases unmatched: 16. This CDR3 has 17 residues. The V gene's germline CDR1 is SGHNT and CDR2 YYREEE (reference sequence). The CDR3 loop is CASSLGQAVPQGEGYTF. CDR3 in DNA: TGTGCCAGCAGCTTGGGCCAAGCGGTGCCGCAGGGGGAAGGCTACACCTTC. Full variable domain (remainder filled in from reference TRBV5-4 and TRBJ1-2): ETGVTQSPTHLIKTRGQQVTLRCSSQSGHNTVSWYQQALGQGPQFIFQYYREEENGRGNFPPRFSGLQFPNYSSELNVNALELDDSALYLCASSLGQAVPQGEGYTFGSGTRLTVV.

The V call is TRBV2, the J call TRBJ2-3; 7 bases match TRBD2. V trimming: 2 bases; J trimming: 8 bases; junction bases outside the gene matches: 7. CDR1 is SNHLY, CDR2 FYNNEI, per germline. The CDR3 has 14 amino acids. The CDR3 protein is CASSETVAGITQYF. In DNA form, the CDR3 reads TGTGCCAGCAGTGAAACGGTAGCGGGTATTACGCAGTATTTT.